The T cell receptor (beta chain) under discussion was sequenced for a study of blood T cells in healthy people across ages. For the second PCR, which ran for about 7 to 11 cycles, a sample-barcoded 5' primer and a J-beta primer mix were used. TCRdb redid the calling of the 5' RACE reads with MiXCR, one entry per CDR3 protein. The sample yields about 1.6 million distinct CDR3 sequences, around 35% seen once. Germline CDR1 reads SGDLS; CDR2 reads YYNGEE. The V gene lost 4 bases and the J gene lost 3 bases, with 14 bases spanning the gap. This CDR3 region has 16 residues. This chain links TRBV9 with TRBJ1-6, with D possibly matching TRBD1 (6 bases). The clonotype comes from a woman aged 30 to 39 in good health. Material: blood. CDR3 in DNA: TGTGCCAGCAGCCCGGAACAGGGCATCTATAATTCACCCCTCCACTTT. It yields the protein CASSPEQGIYNSPLHF. The full variable domain, completed using reference TRBV9 and TRBJ1-6, is DSGVTQTPKHLITATGQRVTLRCSPRSGDLSVYWYQQSLDQGLQFLIQYYNGEERAKGNILERFSAQQFPDLHSELNLSSLELGDSALYFCASSPEQGIYNSPLHFGNGTRLTVT.